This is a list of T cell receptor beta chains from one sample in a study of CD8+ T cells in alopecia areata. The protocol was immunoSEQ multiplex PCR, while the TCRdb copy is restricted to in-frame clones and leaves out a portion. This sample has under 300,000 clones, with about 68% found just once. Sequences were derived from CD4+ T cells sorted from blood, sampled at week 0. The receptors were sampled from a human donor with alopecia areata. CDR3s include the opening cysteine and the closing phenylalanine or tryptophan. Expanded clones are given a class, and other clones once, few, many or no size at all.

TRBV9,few,CASSVASGSTDTQYF
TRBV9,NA,CASSVDVMVNTEAFF
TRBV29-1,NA,CSGDRGWNTEAFF
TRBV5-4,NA,CASSPVGRNTGELFF
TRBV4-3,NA,CASSRDLDGGNTQYF
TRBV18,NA,CASSPNTGQGNYGYTF
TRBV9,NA,CASSVGQDNSPLHF
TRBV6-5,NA,CASSYGVLNTEAFF
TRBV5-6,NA,CASSLLGPGTYNEQFF
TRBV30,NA,CAWRGGQVISGNTIYF
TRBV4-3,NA,CASSQDAGSFTKNIQYF
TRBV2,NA,CASNTDEETQYF
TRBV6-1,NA,CASTVFRGELFF
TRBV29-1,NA,CSVALGDTQYF
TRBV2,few,CASSESSTGISGANVLTF
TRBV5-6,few,CASSFRDRRTEAFF
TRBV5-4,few,CASSLDGGYTF
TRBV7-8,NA,CASSRKVGASDTQYF
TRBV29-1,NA,CSVVLASPTQYF
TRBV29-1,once,CSVVPSGERETQYF
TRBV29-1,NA,CSTVEGETQYF
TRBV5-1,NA,CASSLRSLSRSSTDTQYF
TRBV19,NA,CATLSLARDTQYF
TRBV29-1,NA,CSETNWASSTDTQYF
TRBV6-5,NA,CASSYSRENSPLHF
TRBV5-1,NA,CASSYSGVPNTEAFF
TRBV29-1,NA,CSVGRGRADTQYF
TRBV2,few,CASSSGQGYGYTF
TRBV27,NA,CASSSGGPRNEQFF
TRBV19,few,CASSNRRTDTQYF
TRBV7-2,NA,CASSLAQGDSDTQYF
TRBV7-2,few,CASSFFASDGETQYF
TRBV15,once,CATSRVGKGGSGANVLTF
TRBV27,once,CASSLLGSHEQYF
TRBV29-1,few,CSVEDMKTQYF
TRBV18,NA,CASSPGIGDGYTF
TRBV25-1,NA,CASSEVYGYTF
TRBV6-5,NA,CASRDTTLLGYGYTF
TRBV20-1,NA,CSASREVEQYF
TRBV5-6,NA,CASSLSPGGAGNQPQHF
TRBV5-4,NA,CASSLGDRGTDTQYF
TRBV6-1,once,CASRSRDILTDEQFF
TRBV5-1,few,CASSLGHTNTGELFF
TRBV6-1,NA,CASSGEFGYTF
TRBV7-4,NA,CASSGRDFDEQYF
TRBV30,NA,CAWSVQGSNDGYTF
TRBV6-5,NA,CASSLHGGGEKLFF
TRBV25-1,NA,CASSEGASSGFQETQYF
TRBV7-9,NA,CASSLVSAQETQYF
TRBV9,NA,CASSVAFATEQYF
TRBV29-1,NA,CSAIRWANNEQFF